The TCR beta chain under discussion was sequenced for a study of vaccination effects on CD4 cells after COVID-19. Study details: The participants, recipients of two vaccine doses, got either BNT162b2 or mRNA-1273. Researchers reported culturing over 1.5 million PBMC in each well, adding 8 to 10 IU/ml IL-2 and roughly 10 ug/ml peptides.

A word on this clone: Its cognate antigen is unknown.

The germline gives CDR1 SGHTA, CDR2 FQGNSA. The CDR3 is made up of 15 amino acids. V lost 5 bases to trimming and J lost 0 bases; unmatched junction nucleotides: 2. Sequenced by immunoSEQ multiplex PCR; TCRdb stores in-frame clones only, minus some. The repertoire holds around 60,000 clones, 70% to 80% seen once, with just over 3% in the top ten. With about ten days of culture completed, CD4+ T cells were isolated. Among the vaccine recipients, none had a prior SARS-CoV-2 infection, and nucleocapsid antibodies were negative. Half-medium exchanges with IL-2 medium took place on days 3 and 7. The V and J genes are TRBV7-2 and TRBJ2-1, with 9 nucleotides matching TRBD2. This sample comprised CD4+ T cells from PBMCs cultured without peptide, obtained before COVID-19 vaccination. The sequence was obtained from a human donor who received a COVID-19 vaccine. The CDR3 bases are TGTGCCAGCAGCGGAGCGGGGGGCTCCTACAATGAGCAGTTCTTC. As protein: CASSGAGGSYNEQFF.